The 10 T cell receptor beta chains reported below all come from one sample, sequenced in a study of cytomegalovirus exposure and HLA in healthy donors. Primers: 60 Vbeta forward and 13 Jbeta reverse. Some clones are missing from TCRdb's copy, which holds only in-frame ones; the method was immunoSEQ multiplex PCR. The table lists some 140,000 clones, approximately 87% of them singletons. The sequencing input was PBMCs. The receptors were sampled from a woman in her twenties or thirties in good health and CMV-seronegative.

The CDR3, as DNA: TGTGCCAGCAGTACAGGGGGCGGCAACTATGGCTACACCTTC. It translates to CASSTGGGNYGYTF. The J gene is TRBJ1-2, the V gene TRBV28; 9 bases are a match to TRBD1. This CDR3 has 14 amino acids. Trimming cost V 5 bases and J 2 bases; bases outside gene matches: 3. Germline-derived CDR1 and CDR2 are MDHEN and SYDVKM.

The rearrangement joins TRBV27 to TRBJ2-5, with TRBD2 as a possible D gene (6 bases). Germline lookup yields CDR1 MNHEY and CDR2 SMNVEV (reference sequence). V shed 1 base and J shed 6 bases, with 12 bases lying between them. There are 14 residues in the CDR3. DNA of the CDR3: TGTGCCAGCAGTTTATATGGAGCGGGCCAGACCCAGTACTTC. Protein sequence: CASSLYGAGQTQYF.

The chain uses TRBV27 and TRBJ1-3, with D maybe TRBD1 (6 bases). From germline, CDR1 is MNHEY and CDR2 SMNVEV (reference sequence). The length of the CDR3 is 16 residues. V shed 5 bases and J shed 0 bases, with 14 bases lying between them. CDR3 protein: CASSPGHTSSGNTIYF. DNA for the CDR3: TGTGCCAGCAGTCCGGGACATACCTCCTCTGGAAACACCATATATTTT.

The DNA of the CDR3 is TGTGCCTGGAGCCTCATCAGATTGAACACTGAAGCTTTCTTT. Its protein is CAWSLIRLNTEAFF. V usage is TRBV30 and J usage is TRBJ1-1; D is ambiguous. V lost 3 bases to trimming and J lost 0 bases, with 11 bases between them. Germline-derived CDR1 and CDR2 are GTSNPN and SVGIG (reference sequence). The CDR3 spans 14 residues.

This clone was observed a single time. The chain uses TRBV5-1 and TRBJ2-1, with 15 nucleotides matching TRBD2. The CDR3 is made up of 20 amino acids. CDR1 SGHRS and CDR2 YFSETQ come from the germline V gene. J lost 0 bases, V lost 0 bases, and 7 bases had no gene match. The CDR3 DNA reads as TGCGCCAGCAGCTTGGCCGGGACTAGCGGGGGGCCGAGCTCCTACAATGAGCAGTTCTTC. This gives the protein CASSLAGTSGGPSSYNEQFF.

The chain joins TRBV4-3 to TRBJ1-2, with 10 positions matching TRBD1. The CDR3 contains 15 residues. Germline V gives CDR1 LGHNA, CDR2 YSLEER. V was pared by 4 bases and J by 0 bases, with 2 bases of the junction left unmatched. The CDR3 DNA sequence: TGCGCCAGCAGCCCGGACAGGGGGACTAACTATGGCTACACCTTC. Its protein product is CASSPDRGTNYGYTF.

The chain joins TRBV28 to TRBJ2-7; 9 positions agree with TRBD1. Germline-derived CDR1 and CDR2 are MDHEN and SYDVKM. J gave up 5 bases and V 2 bases, and 7 bases lay outside the gene matches. The CDR3 consists of 15 residues. The chain's CDR3 is CASSLVGQGRDEQYF. The CDR3, as DNA: TGTGCCAGCAGTTTAGTGGGACAGGGCCGAGACGAGCAGTACTTC.

CDR3 residues: CASSGQGYYGYTF. The CDR3 bases are TGTGCCAGCAGCGGACAGGGGTACTATGGCTACACCTTC. This chain joins TRBV9 and TRBJ1-2, with 8 positions matching TRBD1. The CDR3 runs 13 residues. Trimming took 3 bases from V and 3 from J; bases not matched to a gene: 1. The germline V gene encodes CDR1 SGDLS and CDR2 YYNGEE.

The genes are TRBV4-2 and TRBJ2-2; 12 positions match TRBD2. Trimming took 6 bases from V and 4 from J; bases not matched to a gene: 15. The germline CDR1 and CDR2 sequences are LGHNA and YNFKEQ. This CDR3 is 19 amino acids long. CDR3 nucleotide sequence: TGTGCCAGCAGACGAGGGACTAGCGGGCCCGAATCACCCACCGGGGAGCTGTTTTTT. Encoded protein: CASRRGTSGPESPTGELFF.

The chain joins TRBV5-1 to TRBJ2-1, with TRBD2 matching 7 bases. This CDR3 contains 15 residues. Unmatched junction bases numbered 8, after V lost 1 base and J lost 7 bases. The germline V gene has CDR1 SGHRS and CDR2 YFSETQ. The CDR3 nucleotides are TGCGCCAGCAGCTTGTCGCTAGCGGAGAAGAATGAGCAGTTCTTC. This encodes CASSLSLAEKNEQFF.